This is a list of T cell receptor beta chains from one sample in a study of blood T cell repertoires in COVID-19. TCRdb's table, derived via immunoSEQ multiplex PCR, lists solely in-frame clones and lacks some. The table has over 150,000 clones, more than 80% seen once. The sequencing sample was made of peripheral blood. The origin of the receptors is a man aged 50-59 years with acute or convalescent COVID-19. CDR3s include the opening cysteine and the closing phenylalanine or tryptophan. The D gene is left open where the match is weak. For some rows the clone size is stated as once, few or many, or as a class when expanded; others skip it.

clone_size d_call j_call v_call cdr3_aa cdr3_nt
- - TRBJ1-6 TRBV10-3 CATEPGHQNSPLHF TGTGCCACCGAGCCGGGACACCAGAATTCACCCCTCCACTTT
- TRBD2 TRBJ2-3 TRBV7-2 CASSLMTSARDTQYF TGTGCCAGCAGCTTAATGACTAGCGCAAGGGATACGCAGTATTTT
- TRBD1 TRBJ2-1 TRBV19 CASSPRTGNSYNEQFF TGTGCCAGTAGTCCCCGGACAGGGAACTCCTACAATGAGCAGTTCTTC
- TRBD2 TRBJ2-1 TRBV7-9 CASSPSGGGYNEQFF TGTGCCAGCAGCCCCTCGGGAGGAGGGTACAATGAGCAGTTCTTC
- TRBD1 TRBJ2-2 TRBV9 CAGRTGVNTGELFF TGTGCCGGCCGGACAGGGGTGAACACCGGGGAGCTGTTTTTT
- TRBD1 TRBJ2-5 TRBV5-1 CASSRGQGAGETQYF TGCGCCAGCAGCAGGGGACAGGGGGCAGGGGAGACCCAGTACTTC
- - TRBJ2-5 TRBV11-2 CASSHLGGTQYF TGTGCCAGCAGCCACCTAGGGGGGACCCAGTACTTC
- TRBD2 TRBJ2-3 TRBV11-2 CASSSGLAGVTDTQYF TGTGCCAGCAGCTCGGGACTAGCGGGAGTAACAGATACGCAGTATTTT
- TRBD1 TRBJ2-4 TRBV27 CASSFLGQGNIQYF TGTGCCAGCAGTTTCCTTGGACAGGGAAACATTCAGTACTTC
- - TRBJ2-3 TRBV29-1 CSAARDTLSTDTQYF TGCAGCGCCGCCCGGGACACCTTAAGCACAGATACGCAGTATTTT
- TRBD2 TRBJ2-7 TRBV3-1/TRBV3-2 CASSQASGTYEQYF TGTGCCAGCAGCCAAGCTAGCGGTACCTACGAGCAGTACTTC
- - TRBJ2-7 TRBV4-1 CASSQGGVPYEQYF TGCGCCAGCAGCCAAGGGGGGGTTCCCTACGAGCAGTACTTC
- TRBD2 TRBJ2-1 TRBV4-2 CASSQAAGGIYNEQFF TGTGCCAGCAGCCAGGCAGCGGGGGGCATCTACAATGAGCAGTTCTTC
- TRBD1 TRBJ2-2 TRBV11-2 CASRGPGQAVTRNTGELFF TGTGCCAGCAGGGGCCCGGGACAGGCGGTAACTCGGAACACCGGGGAGCTGTTTTTT
- TRBD1 TRBJ2-7 TRBV28 CASTPAGQGYEQYF TGTGCCAGCACCCCCGCGGGACAGGGATACGAGCAGTACTTC
- - TRBJ1-6 TRBV7-9 CASTNEEGYNSPLHF TGTGCCAGCACCAATGAGGAGGGTTATAATTCACCCCTCCACTTT
- - TRBJ2-3 TRBV10-3 CAISVTGSTDTQYF TGTGCCATCAGTGTAACAGGGAGCACAGATACGCAGTATTTT
- TRBD2 TRBJ2-5 TRBV6-2/TRBV6-3 CASSQAGTSGQETQYF TGTGCCAGCAGTCAGGCTGGGACTAGCGGACAAGAGACCCAGTACTTC
few - TRBJ1-1 TRBV12-5 CASGSGQGRPNEAFF TGTGCTAGTGGTTCCGGGCAGGGGCGGCCCAATGAAGCTTTCTTT
- - TRBJ2-3 TRBV3-1/TRBV3-2 CASSPGLRPQYF TGTGCCAGCAGCCCGGGACTTCGCCCGCAGTATTTT
- TRBD1 TRBJ2-5 TRBV29-1 CSVRQGGETQYF TGCAGCGTTCGACAGGGCGGAGAGACCCAGTACTTC
- - TRBJ2-1 TRBV19 CASSVDGQFSYNEQFF TGTGCCAGTAGTGTCGATGGACAGTTCTCCTACAATGAGCAGTTCTTC
- - TRBJ2-7 TRBV10-3 CAISGGVSYEQYF TGTGCCATCAGTGGGGGGGTCTCCTACGAGCAGTACTTC
- - TRBJ1-5 TRBV6-6 CASSYGPNQPQHF TGTGCCAGCAGTTATGGCCCCAATCAGCCCCAGCATTTT
- TRBD1 TRBJ1-3 TRBV7-8 CASRREGQGDWRNTIYF TGTGCCAGCAGAAGAGAGGGACAGGGAGACTGGAGAAACACCATATATTTT
- - TRBJ1-2 TRBV28 CASGQNYGYTF TGTGCCAGTGGACAGAACTATGGCTACACCTTC
- TRBD1 TRBJ1-2 TRBV7-3 CASSPQGGMDYGYTF TGTGCCAGCAGCCCCCAGGGGGGCATGGACTATGGCTACACCTTC
once - TRBJ2-1 TRBV6-5 CASSRDWGENEQFF TGTGCCAGCAGTCGAGACTGGGGGGAGAATGAGCAGTTCTTC
- TRBD1 TRBJ1-1 TRBV5-1 CASSPLPGTGGARNTEAFF TGCGCCAGCAGCCCCTTACCCGGGACAGGGGGCGCCCGGAACACTGAAGCTTTCTTT
- TRBD1 TRBJ1-4 TRBV15 CATSKQGITNEKLFF TGTGCCACCAGCAAACAGGGGATAACTAATGAAAAACTGTTTTTT
- TRBD1 TRBJ1-3 TRBV15 CATSRDRGRVNTIYF TGTGCCACCAGCCGAGACAGGGGGCGAGTAAACACCATATATTTT
- - TRBJ1-3 TRBV5-4 CASSPGSSGNTIYF TGTGCCAGCAGCCCTGGGAGCTCTGGAAACACCATATATTTT
- - TRBJ2-3 TRBV28 CASSPRDTIDTQYF TGTGCCAGCAGTCCGAGGGATACTATTGATACGCAGTATTTT
- TRBD1 TRBJ1-5 TRBV7-2 CASGTGGYTSNQPQHF TGTGCCTCCGGGACAGGGGGCTATACGAGCAATCAGCCCCAGCATTTT
- - TRBJ2-6 TRBV14 CASSLSSGANVLTF TGTGCCAGCAGCCTGAGCTCTGGGGCCAACGTCCTGACTTTC
- TRBD1 TRBJ1-2 TRBV28 CASKSGTGDYGYTF TGTGCCAGCAAATCCGGGACAGGGGACTATGGCTACACCTTC
- TRBD2 TRBJ2-7 TRBV10-1 CASSESRLAGRIYF TGCGCCAGCAGTGAGTCGCGGCTAGCGGGAAGGATCTACTTC
- - TRBJ1-2 TRBV24-1 CATSESGAVYTF TGTGCCACCAGTGAGTCTGGGGCTGTGTACACCTTC
- TRBD2 TRBJ2-7 TRBV4-1 CASSQDRLAGAFSSSYEQYF TGCGCCAGCAGCCAAGATCGACTAGCGGGAGCATTCTCTAGCTCCTACGAGCAGTACTTC
- TRBD2 TRBJ2-1 TRBV11-2 CASSLGLAVYNEQFF TGTGCCAGCAGCCTAGGACTAGCGGTGTACAATGAGCAGTTCTTC
once - TRBJ2-4 TRBV6-6 CASTLGGAKNIQYF TGTGCCAGCACTCTGGGCGGGGCCAAAAACATTCAGTACTTC
- TRBD1 TRBJ2-7 TRBV12-3/TRBV12-4 CASSYGTGSISF TGTGCCAGCAGTTATGGGACAGGGTCGATTAGCTTC